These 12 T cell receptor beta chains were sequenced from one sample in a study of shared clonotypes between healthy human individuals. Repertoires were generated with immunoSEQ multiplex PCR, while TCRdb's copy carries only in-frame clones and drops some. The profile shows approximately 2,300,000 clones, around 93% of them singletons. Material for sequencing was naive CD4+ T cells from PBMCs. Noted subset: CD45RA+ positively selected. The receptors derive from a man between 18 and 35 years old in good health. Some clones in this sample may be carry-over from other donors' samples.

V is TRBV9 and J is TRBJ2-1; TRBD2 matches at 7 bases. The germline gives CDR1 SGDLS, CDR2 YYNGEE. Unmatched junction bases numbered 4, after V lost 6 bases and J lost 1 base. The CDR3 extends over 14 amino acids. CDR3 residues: CASTREGSYNEQFF. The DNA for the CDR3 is TGTGCCAGCACAAGGGAGGGTTCCTACAATGAGCAGTTCTTC.

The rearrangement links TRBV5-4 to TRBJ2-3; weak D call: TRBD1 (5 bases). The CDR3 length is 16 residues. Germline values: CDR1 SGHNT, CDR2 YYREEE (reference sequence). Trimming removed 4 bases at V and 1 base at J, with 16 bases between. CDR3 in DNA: TGTGCCAGCAGCCGCGATAGGGGCCGGGGCACAGATACGCAGTATTTT. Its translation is CASSRDRGRGTDTQYF.

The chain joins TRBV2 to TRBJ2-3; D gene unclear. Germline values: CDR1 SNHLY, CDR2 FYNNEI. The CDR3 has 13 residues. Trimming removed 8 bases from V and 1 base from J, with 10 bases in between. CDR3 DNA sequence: TGTGCCAGCTCCCCCGAGGGCACAGATACGCAGTATTTT. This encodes CASSPEGTDTQYF.

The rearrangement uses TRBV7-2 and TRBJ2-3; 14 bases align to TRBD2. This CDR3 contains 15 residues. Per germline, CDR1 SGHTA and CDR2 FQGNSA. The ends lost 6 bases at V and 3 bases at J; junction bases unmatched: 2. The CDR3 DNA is TGTGCCAGCAGGGGACTAGCGGGAGTAACAGATACGCAGTATTTT. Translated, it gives CASRGLAGVTDTQYF.

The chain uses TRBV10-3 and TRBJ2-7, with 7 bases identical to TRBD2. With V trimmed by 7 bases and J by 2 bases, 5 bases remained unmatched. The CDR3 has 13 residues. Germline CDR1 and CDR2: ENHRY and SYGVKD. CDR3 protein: CAINRAGAYEQYF. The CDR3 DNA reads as TGTGCCATCAACCGGGCGGGAGCCTACGAGCAGTACTTC.

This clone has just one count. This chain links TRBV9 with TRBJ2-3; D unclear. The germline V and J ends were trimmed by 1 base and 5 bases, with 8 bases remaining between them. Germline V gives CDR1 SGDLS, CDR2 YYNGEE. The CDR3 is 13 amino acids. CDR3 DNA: TGTGCCAGCAGCGTACGATGGCTAGATACGCAGTATTTT. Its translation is CASSVRWLDTQYF. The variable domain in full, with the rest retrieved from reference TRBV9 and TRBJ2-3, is DSGVTQTPKHLITATGQRVTLRCSPRSGDLSVYWYQQSLDQGLQFLIQYYNGEERAKGNILERFSAQQFPDLHSELNLSSLELGDSALYFCASSVRWLDTQYFGPGTRLTVL.

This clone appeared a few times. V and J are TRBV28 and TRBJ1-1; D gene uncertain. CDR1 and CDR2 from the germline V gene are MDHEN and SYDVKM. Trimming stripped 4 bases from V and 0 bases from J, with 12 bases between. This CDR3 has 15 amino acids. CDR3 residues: CASSSLRHMNTEAFF. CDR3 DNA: TGTGCCAGCAGTTCTCTCAGACACATGAACACTGAAGCTTTCTTT.

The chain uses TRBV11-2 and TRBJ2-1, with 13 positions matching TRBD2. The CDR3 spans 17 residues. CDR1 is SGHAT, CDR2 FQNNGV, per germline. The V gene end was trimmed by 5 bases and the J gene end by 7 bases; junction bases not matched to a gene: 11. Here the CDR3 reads CASSRTSGSSFLNEQFF. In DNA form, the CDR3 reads TGTGCCAGCAGCAGGACTAGCGGGAGTAGTTTTTTGAATGAGCAGTTCTTC.

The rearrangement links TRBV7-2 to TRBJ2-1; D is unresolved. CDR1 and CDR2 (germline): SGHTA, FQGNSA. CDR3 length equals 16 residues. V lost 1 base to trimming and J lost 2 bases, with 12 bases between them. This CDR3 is CASSLDPADTYNEQFF. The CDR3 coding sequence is TGTGCCAGCAGCTTAGATCCTGCGGATACCTACAATGAGCAGTTCTTC.

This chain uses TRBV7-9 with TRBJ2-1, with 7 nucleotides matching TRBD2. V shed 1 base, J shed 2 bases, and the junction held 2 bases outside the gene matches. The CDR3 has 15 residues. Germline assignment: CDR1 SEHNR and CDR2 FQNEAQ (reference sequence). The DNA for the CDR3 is TGTGCCAGCAGCTTAGTCGGGAGGACCTACAATGAGCAGTTCTTC. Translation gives CASSLVGRTYNEQFF.

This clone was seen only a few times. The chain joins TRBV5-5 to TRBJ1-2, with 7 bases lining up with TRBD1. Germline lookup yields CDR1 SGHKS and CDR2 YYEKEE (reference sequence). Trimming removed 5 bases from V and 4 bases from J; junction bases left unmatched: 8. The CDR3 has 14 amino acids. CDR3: CASSPTGVSYGYTF. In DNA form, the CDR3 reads TGTGCCAGCAGTCCTACAGGGGTCTCCTATGGCTACACCTTC.

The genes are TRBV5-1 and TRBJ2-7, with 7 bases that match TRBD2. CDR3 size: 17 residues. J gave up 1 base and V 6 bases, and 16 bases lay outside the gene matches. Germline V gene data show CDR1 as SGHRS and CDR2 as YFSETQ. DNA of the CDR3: TGCGCCAGCACCCCCCGGACCTCTAGCGGAACTTCCTACGAGCAGTACTTC. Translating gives CASTPRTSSGTSYEQYF.